Listed below are T cell receptor beta chains from one sample, sequenced in a study of blood T cell repertoires in COVID-19. Sequencing was performed with immunoSEQ multiplex PCR; in TCRdb, only in-frame clones are kept and a portion is missing. Found here are over 150,000 clones, roughly 72% of them singletons; the top ten hold less than 4.5%. Sequenced material: peripheral blood. These TCRs come from a woman at least 80 years old with acute or convalescent COVID-19. CDR3s include the opening cysteine and the closing phenylalanine or tryptophan. D genes are given only for firm matches. Clone size, where shown, is once, few, many, or a class for clones that have expanded.

TRBD1,once,TRBV19,TRBJ1-1,CATYSMRYRGTEAFF,TGTGCCACCTACTCCATGCGATACAGGGGCACTGAAGCTTTCTTT
.,.,TRBV7-9,TRBJ1-1,CASSPRTANTEAFF,TGTGCCAGCAGCCCTAGGACAGCGAACACTGAAGCTTTCTTT
TRBD2,once,TRBV6-2/TRBV6-3,TRBJ2-3,CASSYEWGVTAGGFTDTQYF,TGTGCCAGCAGTTACGAGTGGGGAGTAACGGCGGGGGGGTTTACAGATACGCAGTATTTT
.,.,TRBV7-5,TRBJ1-6,CARSLPYFTF,TGTGCCAGAAGCTTACCTTACTTTACCTTT
.,.,TRBV19,TRBJ2-1,CASSSGDQYNEQFF,TGTGCCAGTAGTTCAGGGGACCAATACAATGAGCAGTTCTTC
TRBD2,many,TRBV4-3,TRBJ2-2,CASSQGPLLAGVTNTGELFF,TGCGCCAGCAGCCAAGGCCCCCTACTAGCGGGGGTTACGAACACCGGGGAGCTGTTTTTT
.,few,TRBV7-3,TRBJ2-7,CASSLTRSSEQYF,TGTGCCAGCAGCTTAACGAGATCTAGCGAGCAGTACTTC
.,few,TRBV4-1,TRBJ1-1,CASSQALLSGDTEAFF,TGCGCCAGCAGCCAAGCACTACTCTCAGGGGACACTGAAGCTTTCTTT
TRBD1,.,TRBV5-1,TRBJ1-1,CASSRQGAGTEAFF,TGCGCCAGCAGCCGACAGGGGGCGGGTACTGAAGCTTTCTTT
TRBD1,.,TRBV13,TRBJ2-7,CASSSRWTGSEQYF,TGTGCCAGCAGCTCCCGCTGGACAGGGAGTGAGCAGTACTTC
TRBD2,.,TRBV19,TRBJ2-1,CASSFTGTSPTEQFF,TGTGCCAGTAGCTTTACCGGGACTAGTCCGACTGAGCAGTTCTTC
TRBD2,.,TRBV18,TRBJ2-4,CASSPTSGSGGVDIQYF,TGTGCCAGCTCACCGACTAGCGGGAGTGGGGGTGTAGACATTCAGTACTTC
TRBD1,.,TRBV9,TRBJ1-2,CASSGTVPGNNGYTF,TGTGCCAGCAGTGGGACAGTCCCTGGTAACAATGGCTACACCTTC
TRBD1,few,TRBV19,TRBJ2-7,CASTRTGRDYEQYF,TGTGCCAGTACCCGGACAGGGAGAGACTACGAGCAGTACTTC
TRBD1,.,TRBV6-2/TRBV6-3,TRBJ1-6,CASSYRDRGNSPLHF,TGTGCCAGCAGTTACCGGGACAGGGGAAATTCACCCCTCCACTTT
TRBD2,.,TRBV30,TRBJ2-1,CAWSESSGSKYNEQFF,TGTGCCTGGAGTGAATCTAGCGGGAGTAAGTACAATGAGCAGTTCTTC
.,once,TRBV4-3,TRBJ2-3,CASSQRLVDTQYF,TGCGCCAGCAGCCAACGACTGGTAGATACGCAGTATTTT
TRBD2,.,TRBV7-2,TRBJ2-2,CASSLAGGYTGELFF,TGTGCCAGCAGCTTAGCGGGGGGGTACACCGGGGAGCTGTTTTTT
.,once,TRBV15,TRBJ2-7,CATSRGPPGEQYF,TGTGCCACCAGCAGAGGCCCCCCCGGCGAGCAGTACTTC
.,.,TRBV21-1,TRBJ2-1,CASSKGQGTYNEQFF,TGTGCCAGCAGCAAGGGACAGGGGACCTACAATGAGCAGTTCTTC
.,.,TRBV2,TRBJ1-4,CASSDLRDEKLFF,TGTGCCAGCAGTGACCTCCGAGATGAAAAACTGTTTTTT
.,.,TRBV7-9,TRBJ2-5,CATNGRGTQETQYF,TGTGCCACCAACGGGCGGGGTACACAAGAGACCCAGTACTTC
TRBD2,.,TRBV5-8,TRBJ2-7,CASSLAFLGGYEQYF,TGTGCCAGCAGCTTGGCATTCCTGGGAGGGTACGAGCAGTACTTC
TRBD1,.,TRBV29-1,TRBJ2-7,CSVAGTGSYEQYF,TGCAGCGTTGCGGGGACAGGCTCCTACGAGCAGTACTTC
.,once,TRBV27,TRBJ1-5,CASSLQDSNQPQHF,TGTGCCAGCAGCCTACAGGATAGCAATCAGCCCCAGCATTTT
TRBD1,.,TRBV27,TRBJ1-4,CASSLRPGQGGEKLFF,TGTGCCAGCAGTTTACGGCCGGGACAGGGGGGTGAAAAACTGTTTTTT
.,.,TRBV19,TRBJ2-3,CASSVRDSGWTNTQYF,TGTGCCAGTAGTGTTCGGGACTCCGGATGGACTAATACGCAGTATTTT
TRBD1,.,TRBV30,TRBJ1-1,CAWRELQGASTEAFF,TGTGCCTGGAGAGAGCTACAGGGGGCGAGCACTGAAGCTTTCTTT
.,.,TRBV7-3,TRBJ2-3,CASSPSRGSTDTQYF,TGTGCCAGCAGCCCCTCGCGGGGATCCACAGATACGCAGTATTTT
TRBD1,.,TRBV5-1,TRBJ1-2,CASSLAGGVGYTF,TGCGCCAGCAGCTTGGCAGGGGGCGTTGGCTACACCTTC
.,.,TRBV6-5,TRBJ1-1,CASWGRENTEAFF,TGTGCCAGCTGGGGCAGGGAGAACACTGAAGCTTTCTTT
.,.,TRBV5-1,TRBJ1-1,CASSWDGGMNTEAFF,TGCGCCAGCAGCTGGGACGGGGGGATGAACACTGAAGCTTTCTTT
TRBD1,medium-sized,TRBV19,TRBJ2-7,CASSATGGYEQYF,TGTGCCAGTAGCGCTACAGGGGGCTACGAGCAGTACTTC
.,.,TRBV7-3,TRBJ1-1,CASSFNVGAEAFF,TGTGCCAGCAGCTTTAATGTCGGGGCTGAAGCTTTCTTT
TRBD2,.,TRBV13,TRBJ2-1,CASSESLAGVNEQFF,TGTGCCAGCAGCGAGAGCCTAGCGGGAGTAAATGAGCAGTTCTTC
TRBD1,.,TRBV18,TRBJ2-3,CASSPSGQGYTQYF,TGTGCCAGCTCACCATCCGGACAGGGGTATACGCAGTATTTT
TRBD1,.,TRBV6-5,TRBJ2-1,CASSTQGAGDEQFF,TGTGCCAGCAGTACTCAGGGGGCGGGTGATGAGCAGTTCTTC